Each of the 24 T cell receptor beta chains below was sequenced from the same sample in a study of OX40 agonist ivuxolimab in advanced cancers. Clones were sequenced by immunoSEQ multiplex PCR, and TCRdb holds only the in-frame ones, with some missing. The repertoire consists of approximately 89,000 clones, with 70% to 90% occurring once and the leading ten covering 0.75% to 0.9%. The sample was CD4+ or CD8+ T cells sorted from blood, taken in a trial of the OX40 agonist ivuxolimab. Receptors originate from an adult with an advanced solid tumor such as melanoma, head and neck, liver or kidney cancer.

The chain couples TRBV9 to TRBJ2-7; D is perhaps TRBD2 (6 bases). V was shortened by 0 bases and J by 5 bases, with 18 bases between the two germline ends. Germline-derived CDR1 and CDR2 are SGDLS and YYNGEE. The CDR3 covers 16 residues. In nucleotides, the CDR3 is TGTGCCAGCAGCGTAGCCATTGGAGGGAGACTCGACGAGCAGTACTTC. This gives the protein CASSVAIGGRLDEQYF.

The CDR3, as DNA: TGTGCCAGCAGAGCCGCCCCTGGACAGGGAGCAAACACTGAAGCTTTCTTT. Translation gives CASRAAPGQGANTEAFF. The chain employs TRBV28 and TRBJ1-1; 8 positions agree with TRBD1. CDR3 length: 17 amino acids. Losses at the gene ends were 6 bases for V and 2 bases for J; bases not matched to a gene: 14. Germline V gives CDR1 MDHEN, CDR2 SYDVKM.

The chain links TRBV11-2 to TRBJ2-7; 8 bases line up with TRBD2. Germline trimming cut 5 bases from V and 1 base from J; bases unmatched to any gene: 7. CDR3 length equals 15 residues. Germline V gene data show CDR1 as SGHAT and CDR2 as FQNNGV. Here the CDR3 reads CASSGLAGISYEQYF. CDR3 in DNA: TGTGCCAGCAGCGGGTTAGCGGGGATTTCCTACGAGCAGTACTTC.

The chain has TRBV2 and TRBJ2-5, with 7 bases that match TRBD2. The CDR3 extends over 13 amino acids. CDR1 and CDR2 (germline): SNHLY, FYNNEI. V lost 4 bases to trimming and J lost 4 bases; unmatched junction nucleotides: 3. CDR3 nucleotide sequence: TGTGCCAGCAGTGGGGAGGGGAGAGAGACCCAGTACTTC. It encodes CASSGEGRETQYF.

The CDR3 nucleotides are TGTGCCAGCAGCGTATCGGGGGAGGCGGCCGAGCAGTACTTC. Translated, it gives CASSVSGEAAEQYF. The V and J genes are TRBV2 and TRBJ2-7; D is possibly TRBD2 (6 bases). The ends were cut back, 6 bases at V and 6 bases at J, with 18 bases in the middle. Germline V gene data show CDR1 as SNHLY and CDR2 as FYNNEI. The CDR3 is 14 residues long.

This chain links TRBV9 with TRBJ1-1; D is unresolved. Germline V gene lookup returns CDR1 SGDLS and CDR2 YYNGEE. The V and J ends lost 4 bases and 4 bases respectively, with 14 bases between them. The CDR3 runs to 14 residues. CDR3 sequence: CASSTASRGTEAFF. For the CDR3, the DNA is TGTGCCAGCAGCACAGCCAGTCGAGGCACTGAAGCTTTCTTT.

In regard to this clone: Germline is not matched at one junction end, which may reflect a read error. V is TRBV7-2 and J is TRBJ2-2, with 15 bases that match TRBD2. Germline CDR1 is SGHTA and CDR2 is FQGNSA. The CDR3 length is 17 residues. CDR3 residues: CASSLGLAGGYTGELFF. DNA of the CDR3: TGTGCCAGCAGTTTAGGACTAGCGGGAGGGTACACCGGGGAGCTGTTTTTT.

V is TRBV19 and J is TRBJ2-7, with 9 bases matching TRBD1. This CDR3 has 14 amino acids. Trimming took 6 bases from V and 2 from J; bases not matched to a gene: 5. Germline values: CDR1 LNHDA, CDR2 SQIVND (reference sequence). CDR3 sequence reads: CASSENRGPYEQYF. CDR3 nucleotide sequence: TGTGCCAGTAGCGAAAACAGGGGGCCCTACGAGCAGTACTTC.

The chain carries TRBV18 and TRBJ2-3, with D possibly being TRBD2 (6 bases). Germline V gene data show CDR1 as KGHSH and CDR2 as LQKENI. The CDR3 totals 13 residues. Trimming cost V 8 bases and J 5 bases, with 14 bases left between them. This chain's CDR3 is CASQTSLGDTQYF. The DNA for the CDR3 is TGTGCCAGCCAGACTAGTTTGGGAGATACGCAGTATTTT. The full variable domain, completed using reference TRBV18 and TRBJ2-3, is NAGVMQNPRHLVRRRGQEARLRCSPMKGHSHVYWYRQLPEEGLKFMVYLQKENIIDESGMPKERFSAEFPKEGPSILRIQQVVRGDSAAYFCASQTSLGDTQYFGPGTRLTVL.

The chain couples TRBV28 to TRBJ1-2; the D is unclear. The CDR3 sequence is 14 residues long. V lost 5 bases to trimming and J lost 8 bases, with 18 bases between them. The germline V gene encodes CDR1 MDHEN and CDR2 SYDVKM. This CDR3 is CASSPPGAGLGYTF. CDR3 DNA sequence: TGTGCCAGCAGTCCACCCGGAGCCGGGTTAGGCTACACCTTC.

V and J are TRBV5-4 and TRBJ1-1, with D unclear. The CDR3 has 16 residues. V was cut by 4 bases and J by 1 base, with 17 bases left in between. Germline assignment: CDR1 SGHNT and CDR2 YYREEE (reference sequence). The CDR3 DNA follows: TGTGCCAGCAGCCCCCGCGGGAGTTTAGGGAACACTGAAGCTTTCTTT. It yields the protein CASSPRGSLGNTEAFF.

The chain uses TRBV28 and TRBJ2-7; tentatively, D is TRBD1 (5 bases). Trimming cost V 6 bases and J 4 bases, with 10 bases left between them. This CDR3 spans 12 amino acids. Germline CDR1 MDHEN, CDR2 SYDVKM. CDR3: CASSNTGYEQYF. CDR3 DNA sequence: TGTGCCAGCAGCAATACAGGTTACGAGCAGTACTTC.

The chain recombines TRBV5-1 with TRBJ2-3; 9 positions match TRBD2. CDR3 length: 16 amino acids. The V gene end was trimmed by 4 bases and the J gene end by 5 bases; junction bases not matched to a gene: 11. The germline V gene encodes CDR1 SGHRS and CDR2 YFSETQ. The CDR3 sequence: CASSPQGREGIDTQYF. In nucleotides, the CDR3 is TGCGCCAGCAGCCCACAGGGGCGGGAGGGTATAGATACGCAGTATTTT.

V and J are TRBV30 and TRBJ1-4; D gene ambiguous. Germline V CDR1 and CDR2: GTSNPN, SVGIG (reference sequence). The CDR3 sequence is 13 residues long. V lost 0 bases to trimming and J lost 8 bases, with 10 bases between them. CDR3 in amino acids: CAWSVAGREKLFF. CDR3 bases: TGTGCCTGGAGTGTTGCTGGAAGAGAAAAACTGTTTTTT.

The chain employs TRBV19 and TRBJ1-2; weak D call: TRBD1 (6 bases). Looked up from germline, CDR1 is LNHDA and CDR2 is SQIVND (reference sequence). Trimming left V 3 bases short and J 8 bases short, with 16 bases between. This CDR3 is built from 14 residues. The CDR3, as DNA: TGTGCCAGTAGTATCCAGACAGGCCTATACGGCTACACCTTC. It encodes CASSIQTGLYGYTF.

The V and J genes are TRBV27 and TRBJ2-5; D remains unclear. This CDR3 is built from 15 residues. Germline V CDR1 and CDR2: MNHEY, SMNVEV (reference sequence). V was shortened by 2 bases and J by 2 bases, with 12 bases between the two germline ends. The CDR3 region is CASSLGLGRQETQYF. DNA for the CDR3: TGTGCCAGCAGTTTAGGGCTGGGTCGTCAAGAGACCCAGTACTTC.

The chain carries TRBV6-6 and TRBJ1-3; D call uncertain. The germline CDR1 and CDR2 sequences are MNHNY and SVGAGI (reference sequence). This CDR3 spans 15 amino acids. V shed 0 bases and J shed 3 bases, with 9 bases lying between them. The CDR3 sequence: CASSYSGGDGNTIYF. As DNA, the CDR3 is TGTGCCAGCAGTTACTCTGGCGGGGATGGAAACACCATATATTTT.

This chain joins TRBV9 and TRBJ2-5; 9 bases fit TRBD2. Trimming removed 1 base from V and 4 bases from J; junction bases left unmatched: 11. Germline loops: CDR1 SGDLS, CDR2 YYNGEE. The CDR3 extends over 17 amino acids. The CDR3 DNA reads TGTGCCAGCAGCGTATTAGCGGGGGACCTCGGCACAGAGACCCAGTACTTC. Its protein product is CASSVLAGDLGTETQYF.

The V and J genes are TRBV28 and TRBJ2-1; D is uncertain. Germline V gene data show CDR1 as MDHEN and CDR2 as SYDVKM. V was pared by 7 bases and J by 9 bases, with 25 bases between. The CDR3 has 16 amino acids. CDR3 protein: CASNPDRHSGVVEQFF. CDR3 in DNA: TGTGCCAGCAATCCGGACCGGCACAGTGGGGTTGTTGAGCAGTTCTTC.

The DNA of the CDR3 is TGCAGCGTCCCCAGGAGCGGGAGAGGTACCGAGCAGTACTTC. Translation gives CSVPRSGRGTEQYF. This sequence joins TRBV29-1 and TRBJ2-7, with TRBD2 identical over 8 bases. This CDR3 contains 14 residues. With V trimmed by 6 bases and J by 6 bases, 13 bases remained unmatched. The germline V gene encodes CDR1 SQVTM and CDR2 ANQGSEA.

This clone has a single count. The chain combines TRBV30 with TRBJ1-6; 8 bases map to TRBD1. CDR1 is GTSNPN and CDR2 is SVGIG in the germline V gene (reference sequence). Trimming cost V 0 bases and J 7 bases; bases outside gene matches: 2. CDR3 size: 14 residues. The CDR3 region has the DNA TGTGCCTGGAGTGTATGGGACAGGAATTCACCCCTCCACTTT. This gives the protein CAWSVWDRNSPLHF.

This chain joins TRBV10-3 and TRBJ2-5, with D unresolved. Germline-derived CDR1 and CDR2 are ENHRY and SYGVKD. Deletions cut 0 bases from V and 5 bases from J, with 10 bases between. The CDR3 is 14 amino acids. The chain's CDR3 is CAISESQGLETQYF. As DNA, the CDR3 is TGTGCCATCAGTGAGTCACAAGGTCTGGAGACCCAGTACTTC.

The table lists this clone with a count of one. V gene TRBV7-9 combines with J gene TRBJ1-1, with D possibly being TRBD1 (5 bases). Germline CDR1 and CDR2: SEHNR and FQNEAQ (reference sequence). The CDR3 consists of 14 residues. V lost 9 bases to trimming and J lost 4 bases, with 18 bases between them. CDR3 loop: CARGALRGTTEAFF. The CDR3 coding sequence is TGTGCCAGAGGGGCCCTTCGGGGCACCACTGAAGCTTTCTTT. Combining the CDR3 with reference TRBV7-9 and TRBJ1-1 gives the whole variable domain DTGVSQNPRHKITKRGQNVTFRCDPISEHNRLYWYRQTLGQGPEFLTYFQNEAQLEKSRLLSDRFSAERPKGSFSTLEIQRTEQGDSAMYLCARGALRGTTEAFFGQGTRLTVV.

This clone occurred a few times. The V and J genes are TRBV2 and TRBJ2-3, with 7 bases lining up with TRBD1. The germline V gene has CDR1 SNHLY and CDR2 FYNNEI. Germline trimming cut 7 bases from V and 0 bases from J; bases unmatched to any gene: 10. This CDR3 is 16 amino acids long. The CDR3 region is CASNRDRAVSTDTQYF. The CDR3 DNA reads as TGTGCCAGCAATCGAGACAGGGCCGTTAGCACAGATACGCAGTATTTT.